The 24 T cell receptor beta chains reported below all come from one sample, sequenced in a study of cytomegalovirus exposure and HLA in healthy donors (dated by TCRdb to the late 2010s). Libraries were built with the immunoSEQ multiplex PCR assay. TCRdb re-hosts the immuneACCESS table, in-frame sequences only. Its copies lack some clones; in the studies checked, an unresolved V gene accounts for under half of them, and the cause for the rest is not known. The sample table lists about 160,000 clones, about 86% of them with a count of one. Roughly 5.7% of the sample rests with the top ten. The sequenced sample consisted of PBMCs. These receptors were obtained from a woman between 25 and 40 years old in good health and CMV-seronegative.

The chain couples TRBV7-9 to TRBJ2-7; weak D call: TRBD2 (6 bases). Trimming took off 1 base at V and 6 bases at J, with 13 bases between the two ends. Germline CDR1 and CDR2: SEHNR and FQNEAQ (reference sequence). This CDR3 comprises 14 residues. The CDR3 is CASSLEGLAPEQYF. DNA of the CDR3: TGTGCCAGCAGCTTAGAGGGGCTAGCGCCCGAGCAGTACTTC.

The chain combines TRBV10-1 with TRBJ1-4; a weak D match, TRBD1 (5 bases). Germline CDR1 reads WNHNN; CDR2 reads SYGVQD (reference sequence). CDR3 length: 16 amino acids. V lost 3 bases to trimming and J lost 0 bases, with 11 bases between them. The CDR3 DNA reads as TGCGCCAGCAGTGATTCCAGGGAGACAACTAATGAAAAACTGTTTTTT. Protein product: CASSDSRETTNEKLFF.

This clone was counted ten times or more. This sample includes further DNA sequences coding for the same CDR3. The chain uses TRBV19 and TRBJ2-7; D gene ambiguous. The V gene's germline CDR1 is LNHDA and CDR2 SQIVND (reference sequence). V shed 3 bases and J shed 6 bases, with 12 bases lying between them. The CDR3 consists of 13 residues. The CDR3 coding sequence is TGTGCCAGTAGTATTGGGGAAGGGCGCGAGCAGTACTTC. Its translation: CASSIGEGREQYF.

CDR3 sequence reads: CASSLGLAGTNTGELFF. CDR3 sequence (DNA): TGTGCCAGCAGCTTGGGACTAGCGGGGACGAACACCGGGGAGCTGTTTTTT. The chain recombines TRBV7-9 with TRBJ2-2, with TRBD2 matching over 13 bases. V trimming: 3 bases; J trimming: 0 bases; junction bases outside the gene matches: 1. Per germline, CDR1 SEHNR and CDR2 FQNEAQ (reference sequence). This CDR3 spans 17 amino acids.

The CDR3 loop reads CASSIVAAVNTEAFF. The CDR3 DNA reads TGTGCCAGTAGTATAGTGGCGGCGGTGAACACTGAAGCTTTCTTT. V gene TRBV19 combines with J gene TRBJ1-1; D not certain. CDR3 length: 15 residues. CDR1 LNHDA and CDR2 SQIVND come from the germline V gene (reference sequence). Trimming took 1 base from V and 0 from J, leaving 9 bases between them.

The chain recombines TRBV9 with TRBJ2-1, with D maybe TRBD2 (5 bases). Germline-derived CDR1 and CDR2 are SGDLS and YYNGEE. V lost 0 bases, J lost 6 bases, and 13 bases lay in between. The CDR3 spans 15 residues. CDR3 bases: TGTGCCAGCAGCGTAGCTGGGAGCAGCAGCAATGAGCAGTTCTTC. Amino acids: CASSVAGSSSNEQFF.

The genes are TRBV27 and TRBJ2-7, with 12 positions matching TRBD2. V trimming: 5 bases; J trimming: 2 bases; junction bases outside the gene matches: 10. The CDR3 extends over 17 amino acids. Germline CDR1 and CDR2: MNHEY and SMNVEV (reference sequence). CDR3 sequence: CASSPNPSGRAPYEQYF. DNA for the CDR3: TGTGCCAGCAGTCCTAACCCTAGCGGGAGGGCCCCCTACGAGCAGTACTTC.

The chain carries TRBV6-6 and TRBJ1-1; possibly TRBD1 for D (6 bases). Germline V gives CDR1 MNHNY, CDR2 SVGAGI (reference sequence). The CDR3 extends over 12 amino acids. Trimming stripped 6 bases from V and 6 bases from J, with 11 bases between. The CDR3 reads CASSSSGAEAFF. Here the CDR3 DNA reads TGTGCCAGCAGCTCCTCAGGGGCTGAAGCTTTCTTT.

The chain's CDR3 is CASKGPPQHF. For the CDR3, the DNA is TGTGCCAGCAAAGGACCGCCCCAGCATTTT. V and J are TRBV28 and TRBJ1-5; D remains ambiguous. Trimming removed 7 bases at V and 9 bases at J, with 7 bases between. The CDR3 length is 10 residues. From germline, CDR1 is MDHEN and CDR2 SYDVKM. The whole variable domain, filled in from reference TRBV28 and TRBJ1-5, reads DVKVTQSSRYLVKRTGEKVFLECVQDMDHENMFWYRQDPGLGLRLIYFSYDVKMKEKGDIPEGYSVSREKKERFSLILESASTNQTSMYLCASKGPPQHFGDGTRLSIL.

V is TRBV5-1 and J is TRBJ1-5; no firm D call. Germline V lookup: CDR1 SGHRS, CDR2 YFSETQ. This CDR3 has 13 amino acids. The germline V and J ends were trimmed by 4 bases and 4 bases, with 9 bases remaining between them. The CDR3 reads CASSGGLNQPQHF. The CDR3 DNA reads TGCGCCAGCAGCGGCGGGCTGAATCAGCCCCAGCATTTT. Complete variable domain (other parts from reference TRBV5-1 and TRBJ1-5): KAGVTQTPRYLIKTRGQQVTLSCSPISGHRSVSWYQQTPGQGLQFLFEYFSETQRNKGNFPGRFSGRQFSNSRSEMNVSTLELGDSALYLCASSGGLNQPQHFGDGTRLSIL.

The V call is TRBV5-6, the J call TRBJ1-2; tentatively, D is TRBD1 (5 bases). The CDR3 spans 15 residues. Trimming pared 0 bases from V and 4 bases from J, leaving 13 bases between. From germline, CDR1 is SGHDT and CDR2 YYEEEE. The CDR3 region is CASSLGAGSGYGYTF. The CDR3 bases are TGTGCCAGCAGCTTGGGGGCAGGGTCGGGCTATGGCTACACCTTC. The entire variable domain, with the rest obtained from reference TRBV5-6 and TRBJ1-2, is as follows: DAGVTQSPTHLIKTRGQQVTLRCSPKSGHDTVSWYQQALGQGPQFIFQYYEEEERQRGNFPDRFSGHQFPNYSSELNVNALLLGDSALYLCASSLGAGSGYGYTFGSGTRLTVV.

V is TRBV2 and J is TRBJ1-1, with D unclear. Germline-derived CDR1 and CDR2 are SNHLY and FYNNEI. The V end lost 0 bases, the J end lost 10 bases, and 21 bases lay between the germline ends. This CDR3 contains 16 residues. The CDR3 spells CASSEAQSSRDIRAFF. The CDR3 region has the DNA TGTGCCAGCAGTGAAGCGCAAAGCAGCCGTGACATTAGAGCTTTCTTT.

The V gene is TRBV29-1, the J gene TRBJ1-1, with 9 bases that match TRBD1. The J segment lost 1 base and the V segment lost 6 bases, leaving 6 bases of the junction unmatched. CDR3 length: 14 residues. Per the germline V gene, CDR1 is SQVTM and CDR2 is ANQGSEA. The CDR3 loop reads CSVATGGANTEAFF. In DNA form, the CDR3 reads TGCAGCGTCGCAACAGGGGGCGCGAACACTGAAGCTTTCTTT. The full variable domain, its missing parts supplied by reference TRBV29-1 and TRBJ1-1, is SAVISQKPSRDICQRGTSLTIQCQVDSQVTMMFWYRQQPGQSLTLIATANQGSEATYESGFVIDKFPISRPNLTFSTLTVSNMSPEDSSIYLCSVATGGANTEAFFGQGTRLTVV.

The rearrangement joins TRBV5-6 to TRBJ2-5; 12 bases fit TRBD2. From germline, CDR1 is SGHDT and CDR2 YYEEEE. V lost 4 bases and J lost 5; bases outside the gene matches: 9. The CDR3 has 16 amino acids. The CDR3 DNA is TGTGCCAGCAGCCTCCGACTAGCGGGGGTTGGGGAGACCCAGTACTTC. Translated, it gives CASSLRLAGVGETQYF. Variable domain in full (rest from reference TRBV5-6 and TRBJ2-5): DAGVTQSPTHLIKTRGQQVTLRCSPKSGHDTVSWYQQALGQGPQFIFQYYEEEERQRGNFPDRFSGHQFPNYSSELNVNALLLGDSALYLCASSLRLAGVGETQYFGPGTRLLVL.

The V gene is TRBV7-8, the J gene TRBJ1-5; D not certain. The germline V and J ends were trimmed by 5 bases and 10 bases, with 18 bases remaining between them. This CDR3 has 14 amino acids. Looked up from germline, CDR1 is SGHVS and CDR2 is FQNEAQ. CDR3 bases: TGTGCCAGCAGCCCACCAGGTAGCCCCCGACCCCAGCATTTT. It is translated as CASSPPGSPRPQHF.

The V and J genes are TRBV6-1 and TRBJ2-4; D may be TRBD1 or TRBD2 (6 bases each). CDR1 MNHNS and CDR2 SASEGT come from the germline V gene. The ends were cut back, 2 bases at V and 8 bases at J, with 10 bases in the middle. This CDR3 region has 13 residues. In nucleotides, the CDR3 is TGTGCCAGCAGTGAATTTAGGGGGGACATTCAGTACTTC. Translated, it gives CASSEFRGDIQYF.

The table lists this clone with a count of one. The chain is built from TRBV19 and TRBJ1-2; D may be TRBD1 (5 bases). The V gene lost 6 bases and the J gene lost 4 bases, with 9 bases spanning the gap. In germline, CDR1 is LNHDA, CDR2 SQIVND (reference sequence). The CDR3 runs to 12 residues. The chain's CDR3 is CASSPGTYGYTF. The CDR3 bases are TGTGCCAGTAGCCCCGGGACCTATGGCTACACCTTC.

CDR3: CASSVGRQTSGANVLTF. CDR3 in DNA: TGTGCCAGCAGCGTAGGTCGACAGACTTCGGGGGCCAACGTCCTGACTTTC. The chain recombines TRBV9 with TRBJ2-6, with D possibly matching TRBD1 (5 bases). The CDR3 has 17 amino acids. CDR1 SGDLS and CDR2 YYNGEE come from the germline V gene. V lost 0 bases and J 4 bases, leaving 14 bases between the germline ends. Drawing the rest from reference TRBV9 and TRBJ2-6, the complete variable domain is DSGVTQTPKHLITATGQRVTLRCSPRSGDLSVYWYQQSLDQGLQFLIQYYNGEERAKGNILERFSAQQFPDLHSELNLSSLELGDSALYFCASSVGRQTSGANVLTFGAGSRLTVL.

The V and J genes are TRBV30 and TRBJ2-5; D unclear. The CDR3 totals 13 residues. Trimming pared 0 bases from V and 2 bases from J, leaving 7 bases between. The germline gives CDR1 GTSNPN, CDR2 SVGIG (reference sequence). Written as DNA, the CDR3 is TGTGCCTGGAGTGTACAGATTCAAGAGACCCAGTACTTC. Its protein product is CAWSVQIQETQYF.

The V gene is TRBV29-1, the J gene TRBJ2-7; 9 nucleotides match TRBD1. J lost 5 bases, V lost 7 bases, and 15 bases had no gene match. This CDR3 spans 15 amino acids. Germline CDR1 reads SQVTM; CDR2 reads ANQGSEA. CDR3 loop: CSAYFIGQGLDEQYF. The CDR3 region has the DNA TGCAGCGCCTACTTTATTGGACAGGGGCTGGACGAGCAGTACTTC.

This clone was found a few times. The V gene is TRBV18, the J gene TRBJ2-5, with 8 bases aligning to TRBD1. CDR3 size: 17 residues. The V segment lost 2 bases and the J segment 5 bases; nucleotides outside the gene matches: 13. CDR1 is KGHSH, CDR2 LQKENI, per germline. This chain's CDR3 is CASSPFGSGTGGETQYF. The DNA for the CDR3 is TGTGCCAGCTCACCATTCGGGTCCGGGACAGGAGGGGAGACCCAGTACTTC.

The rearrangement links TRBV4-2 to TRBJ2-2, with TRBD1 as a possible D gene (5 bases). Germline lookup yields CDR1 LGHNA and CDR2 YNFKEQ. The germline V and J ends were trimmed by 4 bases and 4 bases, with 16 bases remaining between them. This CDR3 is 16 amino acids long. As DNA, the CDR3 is TGTGCCAGCAGCCCCACCCCCCAGGGTACCACCGGGGAGCTGTTTTTT. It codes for CASSPTPQGTTGELFF.

CDR3 coding DNA: TGTGCCAGCAGCCGGACCACAGGATACGAGCAGTACTTC. As protein: CASSRTTGYEQYF. The chain is built from TRBV27 and TRBJ2-7; maybe TRBD1 (5 bases). Trimming stripped 6 bases from V and 4 bases from J, with 13 bases between. Germline V gene sequence: CDR1 MNHEY, CDR2 SMNVEV (reference sequence). The CDR3 runs 13 residues.

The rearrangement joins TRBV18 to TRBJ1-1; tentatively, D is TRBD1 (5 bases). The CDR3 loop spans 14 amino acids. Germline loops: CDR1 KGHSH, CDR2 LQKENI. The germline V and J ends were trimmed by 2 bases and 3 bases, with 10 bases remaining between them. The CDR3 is CASSPLPGHTEAFF. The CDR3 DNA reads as TGTGCCAGCTCACCATTACCAGGGCACACTGAAGCTTTCTTT.